This T cell receptor beta chain came from a study of shared clonotypes between healthy human individuals. Overall study findings and caveats: Generally, naive subsets (rather than memory subsets) showed larger estimated richness. Generation probabilities of non-shared clonotypes were lower (relative to those shared by all four donors).

Germline lookup yields CDR1 SGHTA and CDR2 FQGNSA. V trimming: 6 bases; J trimming: 3 bases; junction bases outside the gene matches: 4. The CDR3 covers 14 residues. Sequencing was performed with immunoSEQ multiplex PCR; in TCRdb, only in-frame clones are kept and a portion is missing. This sample carries more than 2 million clones, roughly 95% of them seen once, and the ten largest clones take 0.13%. As regards this clone: Antigen unknown. This sample includes further DNA sequences coding for the same CDR3.

The chain has TRBV7-2 and TRBJ2-1, with 8 positions matching TRBD2. The receptor was derived from a man younger than 35 in good health. Sequenced input: naive CD4+ T cells sorted from blood. Subset of the sample: CD45RA+ positively selected. CDR3 in amino acids: CASSTSGGYNEQFF. The CDR3 region has the DNA TGTGCCAGCAGTACAAGCGGGGGCTACAATGAGCAGTTCTTC.